The entry that follows covers one T cell receptor (beta chain) sequence. The CDR3 spans 12 residues. V dropped 5 bases and J dropped 4 bases, with 9 bases sitting between them. CDR1 GTSNPN and CDR2 SVGIG come from the germline V gene (reference sequence). This sample stems from a study of cytomegalovirus exposure and HLA in healthy donors. PCR primers comprised 60 Vbeta and 13 Jbeta primers. The protocol was immunoSEQ multiplex PCR, while the TCRdb copy is restricted to in-frame clones and leaves out a portion. The listing contains around 120,000 clones. The clonotype was recovered from a man younger than 35 in good health and CMV-seronegative. The sample consisted of PBMCs. The genes are TRBV30 and TRBJ1-3, with D unresolved. This CDR3 is CAWGPGGNTIYF. The CDR3 DNA reads TGTGCCTGGGGCCCGGGGGGAAACACCATATATTTT.